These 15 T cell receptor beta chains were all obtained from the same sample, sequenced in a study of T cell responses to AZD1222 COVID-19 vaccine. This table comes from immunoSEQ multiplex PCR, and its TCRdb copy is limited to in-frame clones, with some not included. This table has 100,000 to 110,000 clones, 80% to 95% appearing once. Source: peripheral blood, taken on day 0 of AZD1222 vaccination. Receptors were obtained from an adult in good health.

CDR3 protein: CSVAVGRSDSPLHF. CDR3 coding DNA: TGCAGCGTTGCCGTGGGGAGATCGGATTCACCCCTCCACTTT. This chain links TRBV29-1 with TRBJ1-6, with D hard to call. The V gene's germline CDR1 is SQVTM and CDR2 ANQGSEA. The CDR3 runs to 14 residues. Deletions cut 4 bases from V and 8 bases from J, with 15 bases between. The complete variable domain, with remaining parts taken from reference TRBV29-1 and TRBJ1-6, reads SAVISQKPSRDICQRGTSLTIQCQVDSQVTMMFWYRQQPGQSLTLIATANQGSEATYESGFVIDKFPISRPNLTFSTLTVSNMSPEDSSIYLCSVAVGRSDSPLHFGNGTRLTVT.

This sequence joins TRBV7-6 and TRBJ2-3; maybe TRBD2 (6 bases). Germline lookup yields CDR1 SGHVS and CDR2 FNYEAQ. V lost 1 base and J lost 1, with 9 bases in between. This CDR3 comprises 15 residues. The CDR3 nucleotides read TGTGCCAGCAGCTTAGGCGGGATGGGCACAGATACGCAGTATTTT. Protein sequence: CASSLGGMGTDTQYF.

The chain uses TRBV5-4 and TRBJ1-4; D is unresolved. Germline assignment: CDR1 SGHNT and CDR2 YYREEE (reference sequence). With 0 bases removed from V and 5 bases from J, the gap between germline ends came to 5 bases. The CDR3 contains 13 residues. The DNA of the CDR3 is TGTGCCAGCAGCTTGGACATAAATGAAAAACTGTTTTTT. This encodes CASSLDINEKLFF. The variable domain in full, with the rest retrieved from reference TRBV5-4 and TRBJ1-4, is ETGVTQSPTHLIKTRGQQVTLRCSSQSGHNTVSWYQQALGQGPQFIFQYYREEENGRGNFPPRFSGLQFPNYSSELNVNALELDDSALYLCASSLDINEKLFFGSGTQLSVL.

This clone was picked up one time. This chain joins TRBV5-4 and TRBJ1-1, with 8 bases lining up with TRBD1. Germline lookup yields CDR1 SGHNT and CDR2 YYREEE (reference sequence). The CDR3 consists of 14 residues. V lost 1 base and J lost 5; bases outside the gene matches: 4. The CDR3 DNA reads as TGTGCCAGCAGCTTGAGCCAGGGGGCTACTGAAGCTTTCTTT. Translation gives CASSLSQGATEAFF.

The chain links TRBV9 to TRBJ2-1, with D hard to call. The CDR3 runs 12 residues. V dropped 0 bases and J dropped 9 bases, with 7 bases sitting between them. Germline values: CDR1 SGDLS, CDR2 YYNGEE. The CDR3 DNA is TGTGCCAGCAGCGTAGTGGCAGGTGAGCAGTTCTTC. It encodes CASSVVAGEQFF.

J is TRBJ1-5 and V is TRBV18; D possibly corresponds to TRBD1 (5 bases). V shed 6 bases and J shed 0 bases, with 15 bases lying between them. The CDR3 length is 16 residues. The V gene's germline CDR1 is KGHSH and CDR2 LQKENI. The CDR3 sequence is CASSPRGGGSNQPQHF. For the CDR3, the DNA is TGTGCCAGCTCCCCCCGGGGGGGTGGTAGCAATCAGCCCCAGCATTTT.

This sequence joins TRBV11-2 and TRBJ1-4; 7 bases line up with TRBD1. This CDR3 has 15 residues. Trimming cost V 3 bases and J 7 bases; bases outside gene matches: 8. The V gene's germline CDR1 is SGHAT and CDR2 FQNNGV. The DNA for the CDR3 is TGTGCCAGCAGCTTCGACAGGGAGTGGGGTGAAAAACTGTTTTTT. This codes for CASSFDREWGEKLFF.

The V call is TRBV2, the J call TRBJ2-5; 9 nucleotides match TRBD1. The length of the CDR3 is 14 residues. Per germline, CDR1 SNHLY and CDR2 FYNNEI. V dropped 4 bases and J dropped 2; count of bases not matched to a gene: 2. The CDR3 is CASSGDRGQETQYF. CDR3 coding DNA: TGTGCCAGCAGTGGCGACAGGGGGCAAGAGACCCAGTACTTC.

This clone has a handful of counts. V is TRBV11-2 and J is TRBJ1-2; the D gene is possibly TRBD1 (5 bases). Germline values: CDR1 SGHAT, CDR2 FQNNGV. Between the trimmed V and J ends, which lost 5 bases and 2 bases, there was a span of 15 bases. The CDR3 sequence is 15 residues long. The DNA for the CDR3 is TGTGCCAGCAGCCCCACTTGGGACGTAAACTATGGCTACACCTTC. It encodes CASSPTWDVNYGYTF.

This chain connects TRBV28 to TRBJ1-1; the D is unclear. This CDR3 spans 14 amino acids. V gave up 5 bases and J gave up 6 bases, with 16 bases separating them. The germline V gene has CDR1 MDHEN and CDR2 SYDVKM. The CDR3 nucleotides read TGTGCCAGCAGTAGCTCACACGGCCTCCCTGAAGCTTTCTTT. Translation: CASSSSHGLPEAFF.

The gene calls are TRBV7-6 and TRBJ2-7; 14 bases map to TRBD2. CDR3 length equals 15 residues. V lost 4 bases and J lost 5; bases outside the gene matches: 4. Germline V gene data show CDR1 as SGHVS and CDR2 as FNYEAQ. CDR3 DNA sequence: TGTGCCAGCAGCTCGACTAGCGGGAGGGCCAACGAGCAGTACTTC. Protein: CASSSTSGRANEQYF.

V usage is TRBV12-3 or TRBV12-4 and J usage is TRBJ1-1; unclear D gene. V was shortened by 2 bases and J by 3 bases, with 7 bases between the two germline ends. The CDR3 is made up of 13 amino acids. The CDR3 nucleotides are TGTGCCAGCAGTTTAACAACGGACACTGAAGCTTTCTTT. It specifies CASSLTTDTEAFF.

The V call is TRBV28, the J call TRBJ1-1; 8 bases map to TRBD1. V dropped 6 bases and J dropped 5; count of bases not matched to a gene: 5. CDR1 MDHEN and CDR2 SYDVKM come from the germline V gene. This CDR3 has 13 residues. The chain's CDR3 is CASRWTGRTEAFF. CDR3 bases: TGTGCCAGCAGGTGGACAGGGAGGACTGAAGCTTTCTTT.

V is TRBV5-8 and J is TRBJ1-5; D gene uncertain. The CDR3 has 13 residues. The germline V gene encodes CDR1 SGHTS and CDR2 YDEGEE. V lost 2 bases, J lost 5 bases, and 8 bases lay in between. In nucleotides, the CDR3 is TGTGCCAGCAGCTTTTGGGAGGATCAGCCCCAGCATTTT. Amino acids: CASSFWEDQPQHF.

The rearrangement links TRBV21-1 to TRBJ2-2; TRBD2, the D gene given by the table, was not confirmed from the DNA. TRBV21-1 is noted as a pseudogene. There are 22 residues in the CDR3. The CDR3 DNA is TGTGCCAGCAGCAAACTTCATGCGGGGGGACTAGCGGGAGGGCCTGGTACCGGGGAGCTGTTTTTT. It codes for CASSKLHAGGLAGGPGTGELFF.